These 13 T cell receptor beta chains share one sample of origin, sequenced in a study of OX40 agonist ivuxolimab in advanced cancers. The assay was immunoSEQ multiplex PCR, and TCRdb's table has in-frame clones only and misses some. The data contain roughly 100,000 clones, just under 95% of them singletons. The sample consisted of CD4+ or CD8+ T cells sorted from blood, taken in a trial of the OX40 agonist ivuxolimab. The receptors here all came from an adult with an advanced solid tumor such as melanoma, head and neck, liver or kidney cancer.

The V gene is TRBV14, the J gene TRBJ1-2, with a tentative D call TRBD1 (6 bases). Germline V gives CDR1 SGHDN, CDR2 FVKESK. This CDR3 is 13 amino acids long. V dropped 5 bases and J dropped 8 bases, with 15 bases sitting between them. DNA for the CDR3: TGTGCCAGCAGCACTCCACAGGGAAGGGGCTACACCTTC. This codes for CASSTPQGRGYTF. Full variable domain (rest looked up from reference TRBV14 and TRBJ1-2): EAGVTQFPSHSVIEKGQTVTLRCDPISGHDNLYWYRRVMGKEIKFLLHFVKESKQDESGMPNNRFLAERTGGTYSTLKVQPAELEDSGVYFCASSTPQGRGYTFGSGTRLTVV.

This sequence joins TRBV6-1 and TRBJ1-1; weak D call: TRBD1 (6 bases). CDR3 length equals 12 residues. Germline lookup yields CDR1 MNHNS and CDR2 SASEGT. The germline V and J ends were trimmed by 3 bases and 11 bases, with 13 bases remaining between them. This chain's CDR3 is CASSETGLWAFF. The CDR3, as DNA: TGTGCCAGCAGTGAGACAGGTTTGTGGGCTTTCTTT.

The CDR3 nucleotides read TGTGCCAGTAGTATTTTGGCAGGGTCATCCTATGGCTACACCTTC. Protein sequence: CASSILAGSSYGYTF. The chain couples TRBV19 to TRBJ1-2; tentatively, D is TRBD1 (5 bases). Germline V lookup: CDR1 LNHDA, CDR2 SQIVND (reference sequence). V lost 3 bases to trimming and J lost 4 bases, with 15 bases between them. The CDR3 length is 15 residues.

The chain's CDR3 is CASSQDLRETQYF. The CDR3 DNA is TGCGCCAGCAGCCAAGATTTGCGGGAGACCCAGTACTTC. This chain connects TRBV4-3 to TRBJ2-5; D is ambiguous. The V gene's germline CDR1 is LGHNA and CDR2 YSLEER. V lost 0 bases and J 5 bases, leaving 7 bases between the germline ends. CDR3 length: 13 residues.

The chain combines TRBV2 with TRBJ2-1, with 7 bases matching TRBD2. This CDR3 has 15 amino acids. The junction had 9 bases not matched to a gene; V was cut back by 6 bases and J by 4 bases. Germline-derived CDR1 and CDR2 are SNHLY and FYNNEI. CDR3 sequence: CASRDSTSWYNEQFF. The CDR3, as DNA: TGTGCCAGCAGGGACTCGACTAGCTGGTACAATGAGCAGTTCTTC.

A single count supports this clone. The chain uses TRBV5-1 and TRBJ2-3, with 9 bases matching TRBD2. The CDR3 totals 16 residues. Trimming took 0 bases from V and 3 from J; bases not matched to a gene: 5. Per the germline V gene, CDR1 is SGHRS and CDR2 is YFSETQ. This CDR3 is CASSLVLAGETDTQYF. The CDR3 DNA is TGCGCCAGCAGCTTGGTTTTAGCGGGAGAAACAGATACGCAGTATTTT.

The chain has TRBV27 and TRBJ1-1, with D possibly matching TRBD1 (6 bases). V was trimmed by 3 bases and J by 2 bases, leaving 16 bases between them. CDR1 and CDR2 from the germline V gene are MNHEY and SMNVEV (reference sequence). This CDR3 spans 16 amino acids. The CDR3 nucleotides are TGTGCCAGCAGTTTGTTGAGGGGGTCCCACAACACTGAAGCTTTCTTT. Its protein product is CASSLLRGSHNTEAFF.

This clone turned up a few times. This rearrangement joins TRBV28 to TRBJ2-5; TRBD1 or TRBD2 may be the D gene (5 bases each). Trimming shortened V by 3 bases and J by 2 bases, and 16 bases separated the two germline ends. The germline gives CDR1 MDHEN, CDR2 SYDVKM. This CDR3 region has 16 residues. Written as DNA, the CDR3 is TGTGCCAGCAGTTTTGAGGGCGTGGGGCAACAAGAGACCCAGTACTTC. Its translation is CASSFEGVGQQETQYF.

Only one count was recorded for this clone. This chain joins TRBV21-1 and TRBJ1-2. TRBV21-1 is tagged as a pseudogene. CDR3 size: 12 residues. The CDR3 DNA reads TGTGCCAGCAGCAACCAGGAGGAGGGCTACACCTTC. Translating gives CASSNQEEGYTF.

Comment on this clone: Distinct nucleotide sequences in the sample also encode this CDR3. The chain combines TRBV30 with TRBJ1-5; D is perhaps TRBD1 (5 bases). Germline V lookup: CDR1 GTSNPN, CDR2 SVGIG (reference sequence). The V and J ends lost 2 bases and 3 bases respectively, with 11 bases between them. This CDR3 contains 14 residues. CDR3 in amino acids: CAWSRTGLNQPQHF. The CDR3 DNA reads as TGTGCCTGGAGTAGAACAGGCCTCAATCAGCCCCAGCATTTT.

V is TRBV6-6 and J is TRBJ1-5; a weak D match, TRBD1 (6 bases). In germline, CDR1 is MNHNY, CDR2 SVGAGI (reference sequence). The CDR3 totals 12 residues. V dropped 5 bases and J dropped 7 bases, with 9 bases sitting between them. Here the CDR3 DNA reads TGTGCCAGCAGTAAACAGGGCCAGCCCCAGCATTTT. As protein: CASSKQGQPQHF.

This chain joins TRBV10-3 and TRBJ2-1; 12 bases match TRBD2. Germline V gene sequence: CDR1 ENHRY, CDR2 SYGVKD. V shed 7 bases, J shed 4 bases, and the junction held 2 bases outside the gene matches. The CDR3 is made up of 14 amino acids. DNA of the CDR3: TGTGCCATCAAGGGGACTAGCGGGTACAATGAGCAGTTCTTC. Translating gives CAIKGTSGYNEQFF.

J is TRBJ1-6 and V is TRBV5-1; D possibly corresponds to TRBD1 (6 bases). CDR3 length equals 16 residues. Germline loops: CDR1 SGHRS, CDR2 YFSETQ. Between the trimmed V and J ends, which lost 4 bases and 3 bases, there was a span of 14 bases. The CDR3 protein is CASSPRYRDYNSPLHF. For the CDR3, the DNA is TGCGCCAGCAGCCCCCGATACAGGGACTATAATTCACCCCTCCACTTT.